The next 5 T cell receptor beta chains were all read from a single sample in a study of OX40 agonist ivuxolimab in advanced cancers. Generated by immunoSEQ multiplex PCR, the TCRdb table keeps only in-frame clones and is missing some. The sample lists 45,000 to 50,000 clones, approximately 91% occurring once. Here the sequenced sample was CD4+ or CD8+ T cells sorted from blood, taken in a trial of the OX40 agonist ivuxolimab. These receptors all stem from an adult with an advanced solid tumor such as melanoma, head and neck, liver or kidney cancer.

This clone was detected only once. CDR3 protein: CAISEDGSTEAFF. The CDR3 nucleotides read TGTGCCATCAGTGAGGACGGGAGCACTGAAGCTTTCTTT. The genes are TRBV10-3 and TRBJ1-1, with D hard to call. Trimming removed 2 bases from V and 4 bases from J, with 8 bases in between. This CDR3 comprises 13 residues. Germline assignment: CDR1 ENHRY and CDR2 SYGVKD.

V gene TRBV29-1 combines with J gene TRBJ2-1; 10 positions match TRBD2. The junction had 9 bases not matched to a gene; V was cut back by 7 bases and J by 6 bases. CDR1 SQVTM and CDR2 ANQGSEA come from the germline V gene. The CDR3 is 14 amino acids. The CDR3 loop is CSGLGVAGGNEQFF. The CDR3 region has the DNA TGCAGCGGATTAGGCGTAGCGGGAGGCAATGAGCAGTTCTTC.

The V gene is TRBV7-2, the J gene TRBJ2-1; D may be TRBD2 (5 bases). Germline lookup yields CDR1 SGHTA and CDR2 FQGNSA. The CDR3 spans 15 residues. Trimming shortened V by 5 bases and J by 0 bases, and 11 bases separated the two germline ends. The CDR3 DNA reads TGTGCCAGCAGCGGAGGTAGCCTCTCCTACAATGAGCAGTTCTTC. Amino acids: CASSGGSLSYNEQFF.

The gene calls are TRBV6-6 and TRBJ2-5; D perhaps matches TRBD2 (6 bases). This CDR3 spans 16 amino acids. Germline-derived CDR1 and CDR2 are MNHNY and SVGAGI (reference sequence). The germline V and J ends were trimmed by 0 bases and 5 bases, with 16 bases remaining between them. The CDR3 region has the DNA TGTGCCAGCAGTTACTCAACTCGTAGAGGAGGGGAGACCCAGTACTTC. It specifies CASSYSTRRGGETQYF.

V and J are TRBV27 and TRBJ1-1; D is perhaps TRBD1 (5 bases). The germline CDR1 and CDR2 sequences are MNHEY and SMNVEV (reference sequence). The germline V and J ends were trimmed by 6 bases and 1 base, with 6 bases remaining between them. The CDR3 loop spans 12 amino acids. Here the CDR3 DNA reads TGTGCCAGCAGGACAGCGAACACTGAAGCTTTCTTT. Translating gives CASRTANTEAFF.